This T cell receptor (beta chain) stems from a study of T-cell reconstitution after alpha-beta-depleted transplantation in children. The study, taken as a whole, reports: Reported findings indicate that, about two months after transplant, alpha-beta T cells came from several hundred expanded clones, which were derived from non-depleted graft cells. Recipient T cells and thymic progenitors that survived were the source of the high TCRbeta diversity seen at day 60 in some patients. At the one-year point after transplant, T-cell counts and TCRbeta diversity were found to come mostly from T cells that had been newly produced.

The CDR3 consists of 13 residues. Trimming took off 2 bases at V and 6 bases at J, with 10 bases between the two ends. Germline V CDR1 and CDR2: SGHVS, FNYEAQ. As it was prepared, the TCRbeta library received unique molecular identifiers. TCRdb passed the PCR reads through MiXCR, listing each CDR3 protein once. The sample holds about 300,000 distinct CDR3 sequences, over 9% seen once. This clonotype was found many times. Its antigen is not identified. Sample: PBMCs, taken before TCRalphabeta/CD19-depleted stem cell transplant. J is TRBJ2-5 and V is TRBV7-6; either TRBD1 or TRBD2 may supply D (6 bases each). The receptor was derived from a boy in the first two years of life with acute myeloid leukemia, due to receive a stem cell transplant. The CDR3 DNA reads TGTGCCAGCAGCTTAAGGGGGGAACAGACCCAGTACTTC. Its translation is CASSLRGEQTQYF.